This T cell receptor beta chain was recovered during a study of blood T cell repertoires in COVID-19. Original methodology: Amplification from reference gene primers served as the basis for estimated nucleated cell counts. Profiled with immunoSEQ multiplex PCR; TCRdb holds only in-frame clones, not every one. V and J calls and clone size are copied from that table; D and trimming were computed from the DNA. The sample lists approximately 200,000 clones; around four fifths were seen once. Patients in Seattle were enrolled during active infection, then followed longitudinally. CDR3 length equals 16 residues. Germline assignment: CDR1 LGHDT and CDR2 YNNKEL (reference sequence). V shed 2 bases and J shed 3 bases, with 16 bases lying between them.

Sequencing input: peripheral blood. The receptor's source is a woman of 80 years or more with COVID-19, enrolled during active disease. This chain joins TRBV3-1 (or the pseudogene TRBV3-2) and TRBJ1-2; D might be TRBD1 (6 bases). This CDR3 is CASSQPHPGQHYGYTF. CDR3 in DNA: TGTGCCAGCAGCCAACCCCATCCGGGACAACACTATGGCTACACCTTC.